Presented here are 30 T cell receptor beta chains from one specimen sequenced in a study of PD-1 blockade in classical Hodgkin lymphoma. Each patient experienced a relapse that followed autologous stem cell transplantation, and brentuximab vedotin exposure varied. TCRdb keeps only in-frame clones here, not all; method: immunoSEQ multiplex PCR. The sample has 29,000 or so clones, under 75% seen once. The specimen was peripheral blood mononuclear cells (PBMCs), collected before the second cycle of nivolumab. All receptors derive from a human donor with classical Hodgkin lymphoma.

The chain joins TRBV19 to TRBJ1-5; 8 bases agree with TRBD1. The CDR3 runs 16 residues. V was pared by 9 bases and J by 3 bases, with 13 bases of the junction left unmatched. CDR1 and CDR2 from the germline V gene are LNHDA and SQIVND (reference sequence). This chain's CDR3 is CASRYRGEGYNQPQHF. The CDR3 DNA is TGTGCCAGCCGTTACAGGGGGGAGGGCTACAATCAGCCCCAGCATTTT.

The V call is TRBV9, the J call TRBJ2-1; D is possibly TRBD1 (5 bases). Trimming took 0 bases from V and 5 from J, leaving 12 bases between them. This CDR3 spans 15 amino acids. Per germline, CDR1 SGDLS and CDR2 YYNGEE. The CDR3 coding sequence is TGTGCCAGCAGCGTAGACCCTCGACAGAACAATGAGCAGTTCTTC. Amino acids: CASSVDPRQNNEQFF.

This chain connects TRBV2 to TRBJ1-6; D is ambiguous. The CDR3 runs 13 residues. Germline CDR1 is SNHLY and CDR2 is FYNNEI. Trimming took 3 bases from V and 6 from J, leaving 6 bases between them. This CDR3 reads CASSDRFNSPLHF. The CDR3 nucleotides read TGTGCCAGCAGTGACAGGTTTAATTCACCCCTCCACTTT.

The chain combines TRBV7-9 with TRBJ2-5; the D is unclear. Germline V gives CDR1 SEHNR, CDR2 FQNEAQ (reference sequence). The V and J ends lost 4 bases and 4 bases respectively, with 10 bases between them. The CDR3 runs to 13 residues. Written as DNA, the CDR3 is TGTGCCAGCAGCTACCGTCCGGGAGAGACCCAGTACTTC. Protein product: CASSYRPGETQYF. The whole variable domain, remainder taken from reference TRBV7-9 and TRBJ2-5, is DTGVSQNPRHKITKRGQNVTFRCDPISEHNRLYWYRQTLGQGPEFLTYFQNEAQLEKSRLLSDRFSAERPKGSFSTLEIQRTEQGDSAMYLCASSYRPGETQYFGPGTRLLVL.

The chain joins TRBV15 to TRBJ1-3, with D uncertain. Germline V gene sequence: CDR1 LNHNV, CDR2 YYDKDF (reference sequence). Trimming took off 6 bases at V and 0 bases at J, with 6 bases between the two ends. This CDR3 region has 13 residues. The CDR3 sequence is CATSIISGNTIYF. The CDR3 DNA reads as TGTGCCACCAGTATCATCTCTGGAAACACCATATATTTT.

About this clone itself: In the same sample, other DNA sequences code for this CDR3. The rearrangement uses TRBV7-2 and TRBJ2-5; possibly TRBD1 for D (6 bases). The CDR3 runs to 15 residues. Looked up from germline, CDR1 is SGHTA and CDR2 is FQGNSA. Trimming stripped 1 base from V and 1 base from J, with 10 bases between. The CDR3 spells CASSLGVTGQETQYF. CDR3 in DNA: TGTGCCAGCAGCTTAGGGGTGACAGGCCAAGAGACCCAGTACTTC. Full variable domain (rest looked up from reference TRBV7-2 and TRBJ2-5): GAGVSQSPSNKVTEKGKDVELRCDPISGHTALYWYRQSLGQGLEFLIYFQGNSAPDKSGLPSDRFSAERTGGSVSTLTIQRTQQEDSAVYLCASSLGVTGQETQYFGPGTRLLVL.

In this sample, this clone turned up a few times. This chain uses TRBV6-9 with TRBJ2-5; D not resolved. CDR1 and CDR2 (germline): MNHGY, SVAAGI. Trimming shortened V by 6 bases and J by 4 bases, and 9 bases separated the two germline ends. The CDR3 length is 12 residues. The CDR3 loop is CASRAQAETQYF. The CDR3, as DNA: TGTGCCAGCAGAGCCCAGGCAGAGACCCAGTACTTC.

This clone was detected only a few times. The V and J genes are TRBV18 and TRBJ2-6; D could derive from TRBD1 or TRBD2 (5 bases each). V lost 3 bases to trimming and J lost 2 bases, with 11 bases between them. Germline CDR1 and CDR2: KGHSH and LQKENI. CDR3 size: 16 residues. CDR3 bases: TGTGCCAGCTCACCTCCTAGGGGAGCTGGGGCCAACGTCCTGACTTTC. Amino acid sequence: CASSPPRGAGANVLTF.

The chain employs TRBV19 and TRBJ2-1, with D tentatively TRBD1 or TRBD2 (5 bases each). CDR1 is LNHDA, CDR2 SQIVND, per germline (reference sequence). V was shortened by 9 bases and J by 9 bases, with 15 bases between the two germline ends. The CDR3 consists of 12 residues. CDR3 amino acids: CASSGRRTEQFF. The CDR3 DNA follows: TGTGCCAGCTCAGGGAGACGGACTGAGCAGTTCTTC.

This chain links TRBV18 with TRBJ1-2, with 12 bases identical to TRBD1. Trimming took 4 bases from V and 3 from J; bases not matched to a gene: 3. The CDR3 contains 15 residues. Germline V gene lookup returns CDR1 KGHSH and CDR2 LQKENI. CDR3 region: CASSLGQGADYGYTF. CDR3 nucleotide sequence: TGTGCCAGCTCACTGGGACAGGGGGCTGACTATGGCTACACCTTC.

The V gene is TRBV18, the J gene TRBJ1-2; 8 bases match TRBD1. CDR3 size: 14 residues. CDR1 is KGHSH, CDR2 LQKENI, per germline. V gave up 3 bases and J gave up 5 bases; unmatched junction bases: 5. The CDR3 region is CASSPGQGLYGYTF. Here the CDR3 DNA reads TGTGCCAGCTCACCCGGACAGGGCCTTTATGGCTACACCTTC.

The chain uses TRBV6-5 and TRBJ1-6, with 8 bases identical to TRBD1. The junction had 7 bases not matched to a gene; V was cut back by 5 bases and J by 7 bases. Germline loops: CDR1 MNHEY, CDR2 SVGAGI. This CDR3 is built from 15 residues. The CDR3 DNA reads TGTGCCAGCAGTCCCCCGGGACAGGAAAATTCACCCCTCCACTTT. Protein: CASSPPGQENSPLHF.

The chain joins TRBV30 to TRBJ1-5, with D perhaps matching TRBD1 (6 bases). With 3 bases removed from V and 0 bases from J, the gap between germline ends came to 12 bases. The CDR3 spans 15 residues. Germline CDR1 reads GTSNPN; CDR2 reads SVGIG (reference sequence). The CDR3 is CAWRGAGGSNQPQHF. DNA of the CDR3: TGTGCCTGGAGGGGGGCCGGCGGTAGCAATCAGCCCCAGCATTTT. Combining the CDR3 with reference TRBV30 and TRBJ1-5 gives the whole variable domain SQTIHQWPATLVQPVGSPLSLECTVEGTSNPNLYWYRQAAGRGLQLLFYSVGIGQISSEVPQNLSASRPQDRQFILSSKKLLLSDSGFYLCAWRGAGGSNQPQHFGDGTRLSIL.

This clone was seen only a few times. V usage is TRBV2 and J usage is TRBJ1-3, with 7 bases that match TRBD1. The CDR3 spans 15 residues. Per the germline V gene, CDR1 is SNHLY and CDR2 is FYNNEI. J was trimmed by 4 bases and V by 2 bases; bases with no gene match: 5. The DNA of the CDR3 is TGTGCCAGCAGTGAAATGACAGGGCCAGGAAACACCATATATTTT. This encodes CASSEMTGPGNTIYF.

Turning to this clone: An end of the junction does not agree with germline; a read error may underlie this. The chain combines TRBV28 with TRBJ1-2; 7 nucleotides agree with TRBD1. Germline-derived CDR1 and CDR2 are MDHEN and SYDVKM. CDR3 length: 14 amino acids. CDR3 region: CASSLSHRGYGYTF. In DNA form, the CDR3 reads TGTGCCAGCAGCTTATCCCACAGGGGTTATGGCTACACCTTC.

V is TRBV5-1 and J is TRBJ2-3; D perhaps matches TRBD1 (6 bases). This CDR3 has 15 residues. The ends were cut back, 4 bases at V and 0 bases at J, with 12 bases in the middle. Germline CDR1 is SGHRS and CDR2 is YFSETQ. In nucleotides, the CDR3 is TGCGCCAGCAGCCGAGGACAGTATAGCACAGATACGCAGTATTTT. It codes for CASSRGQYSTDTQYF.

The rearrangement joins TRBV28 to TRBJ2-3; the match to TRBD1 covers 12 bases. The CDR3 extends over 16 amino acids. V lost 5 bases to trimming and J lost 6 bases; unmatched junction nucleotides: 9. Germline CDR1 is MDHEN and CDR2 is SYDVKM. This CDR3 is CASSPTGTGGLDTQYF. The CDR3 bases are TGTGCCAGCAGTCCAACCGGGACAGGGGGCTTGGATACGCAGTATTTT.

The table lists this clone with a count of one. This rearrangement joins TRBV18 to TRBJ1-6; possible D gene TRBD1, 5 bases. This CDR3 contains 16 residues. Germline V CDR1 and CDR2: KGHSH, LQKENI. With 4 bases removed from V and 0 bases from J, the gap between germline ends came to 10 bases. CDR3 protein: CASSRDADSYNSPLHF. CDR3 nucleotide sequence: TGTGCCAGCTCACGGGACGCCGACTCCTATAATTCACCCCTCCACTTT. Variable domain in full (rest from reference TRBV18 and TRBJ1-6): NAGVMQNPRHLVRRRGQEARLRCSPMKGHSHVYWYRQLPEEGLKFMVYLQKENIIDESGMPKERFSAEFPKEGPSILRIQQVVRGDSAAYFCASSRDADSYNSPLHFGNGTRLTVT.

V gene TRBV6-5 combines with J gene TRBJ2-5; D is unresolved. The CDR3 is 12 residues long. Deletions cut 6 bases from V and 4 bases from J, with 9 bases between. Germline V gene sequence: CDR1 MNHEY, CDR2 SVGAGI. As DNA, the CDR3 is TGTGCCAGCAGCCACTCCGGAGAGACCCAGTACTTC. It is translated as CASSHSGETQYF.

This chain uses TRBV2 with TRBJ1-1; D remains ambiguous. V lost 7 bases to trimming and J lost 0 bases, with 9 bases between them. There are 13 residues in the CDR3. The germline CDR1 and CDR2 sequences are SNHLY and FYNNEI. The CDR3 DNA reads TGTGCCAGCAAACAGTACGTGAACACTGAAGCTTTCTTT. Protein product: CASKQYVNTEAFF.

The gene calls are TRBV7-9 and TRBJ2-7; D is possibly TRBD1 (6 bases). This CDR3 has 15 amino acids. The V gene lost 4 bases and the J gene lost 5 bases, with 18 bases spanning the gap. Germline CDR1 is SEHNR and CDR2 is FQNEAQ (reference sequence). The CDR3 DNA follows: TGTGCCAGCAGCTCCCCCTTAGACAGGATTAACGAGCAGTACTTC. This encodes CASSSPLDRINEQYF.

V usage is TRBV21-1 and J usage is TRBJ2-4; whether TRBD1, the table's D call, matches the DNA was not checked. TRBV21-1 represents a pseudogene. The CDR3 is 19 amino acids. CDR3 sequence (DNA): TGTGCCAGCAGCGGATGGGACAGGGAGGGCGTTGGGACCAAAAACATTCAGTACTTC. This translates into CASSGWDREGVGTKNIQYF.

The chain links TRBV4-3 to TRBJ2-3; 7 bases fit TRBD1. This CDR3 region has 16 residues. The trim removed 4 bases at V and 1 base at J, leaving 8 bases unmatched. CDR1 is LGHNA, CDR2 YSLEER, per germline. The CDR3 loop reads CASSRGGLRGTDTQYF. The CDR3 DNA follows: TGCGCCAGCAGCCGAGGGGGCTTGCGGGGCACAGATACGCAGTATTTT.

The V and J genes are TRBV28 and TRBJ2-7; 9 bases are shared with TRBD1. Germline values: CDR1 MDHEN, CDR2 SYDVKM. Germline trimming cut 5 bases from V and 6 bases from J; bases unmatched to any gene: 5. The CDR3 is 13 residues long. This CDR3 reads CASSLRQGGEQYF. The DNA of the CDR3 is TGTGCCAGCAGTCTCCGACAGGGGGGCGAGCAGTACTTC. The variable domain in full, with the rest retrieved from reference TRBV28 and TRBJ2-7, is DVKVTQSSRYLVKRTGEKVFLECVQDMDHENMFWYRQDPGLGLRLIYFSYDVKMKEKGDIPEGYSVSREKKERFSLILESASTNQTSMYLCASSLRQGGEQYFGPGTRLTVT.

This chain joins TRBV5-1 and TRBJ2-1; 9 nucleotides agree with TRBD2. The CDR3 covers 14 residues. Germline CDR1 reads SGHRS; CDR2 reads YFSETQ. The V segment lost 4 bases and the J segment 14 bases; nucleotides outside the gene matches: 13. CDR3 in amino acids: CASSAKERGVWEFF. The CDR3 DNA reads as TGCGCCAGCAGCGCTAAAGAGCGGGGGGTTTGGGAGTTCTTC. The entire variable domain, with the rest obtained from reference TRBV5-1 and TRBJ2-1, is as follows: KAGVTQTPRYLIKTRGQQVTLSCSPISGHRSVSWYQQTPGQGLQFLFEYFSETQRNKGNFPGRFSGRQFSNSRSEMNVSTLELGDSALYLCASSAKERGVWEFFGPGTRLTVL.

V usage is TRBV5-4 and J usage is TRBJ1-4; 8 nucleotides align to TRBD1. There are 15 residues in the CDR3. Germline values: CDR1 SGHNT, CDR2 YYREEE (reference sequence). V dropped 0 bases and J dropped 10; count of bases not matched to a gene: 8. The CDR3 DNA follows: TGTGCCAGCAGCTTGGAGGCAGGGGGCACAAGAAAACTGTTTTTT. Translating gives CASSLEAGGTRKLFF.

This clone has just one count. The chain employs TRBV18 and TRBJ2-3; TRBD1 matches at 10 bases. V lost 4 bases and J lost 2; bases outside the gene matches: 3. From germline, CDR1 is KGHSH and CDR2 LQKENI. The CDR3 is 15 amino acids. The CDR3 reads CASSLGQGVTDTQYF. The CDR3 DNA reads TGTGCCAGCTCACTAGGACAGGGGGTCACAGATACGCAGTATTTT.

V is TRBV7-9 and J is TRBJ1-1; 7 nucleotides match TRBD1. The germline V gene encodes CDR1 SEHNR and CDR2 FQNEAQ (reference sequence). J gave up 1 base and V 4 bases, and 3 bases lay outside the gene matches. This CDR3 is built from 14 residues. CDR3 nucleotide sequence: TGTGCCAGCAGCTCCCAGGGGGGGAACACTGAAGCTTTCTTT. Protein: CASSSQGGNTEAFF. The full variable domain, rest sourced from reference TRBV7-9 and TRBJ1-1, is DTGVSQNPRHKITKRGQNVTFRCDPISEHNRLYWYRQTLGQGPEFLTYFQNEAQLEKSRLLSDRFSAERPKGSFSTLEIQRTEQGDSAMYLCASSSQGGNTEAFFGQGTRLTVV.

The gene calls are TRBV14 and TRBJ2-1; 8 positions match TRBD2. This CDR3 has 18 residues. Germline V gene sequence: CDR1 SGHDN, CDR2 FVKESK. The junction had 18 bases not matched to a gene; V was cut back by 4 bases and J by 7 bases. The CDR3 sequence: CASSPHPGAGGARNEQFF. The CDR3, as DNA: TGTGCCAGCAGCCCCCACCCGGGGGCCGGGGGGGCCCGGAATGAGCAGTTCTTC.

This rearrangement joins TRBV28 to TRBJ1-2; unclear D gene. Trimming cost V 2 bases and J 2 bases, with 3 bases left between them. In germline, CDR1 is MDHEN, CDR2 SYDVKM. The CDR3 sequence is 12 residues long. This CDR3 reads CASSLNNYGYTF. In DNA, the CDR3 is TGTGCCAGCAGTTTAAACAACTATGGCTACACCTTC.